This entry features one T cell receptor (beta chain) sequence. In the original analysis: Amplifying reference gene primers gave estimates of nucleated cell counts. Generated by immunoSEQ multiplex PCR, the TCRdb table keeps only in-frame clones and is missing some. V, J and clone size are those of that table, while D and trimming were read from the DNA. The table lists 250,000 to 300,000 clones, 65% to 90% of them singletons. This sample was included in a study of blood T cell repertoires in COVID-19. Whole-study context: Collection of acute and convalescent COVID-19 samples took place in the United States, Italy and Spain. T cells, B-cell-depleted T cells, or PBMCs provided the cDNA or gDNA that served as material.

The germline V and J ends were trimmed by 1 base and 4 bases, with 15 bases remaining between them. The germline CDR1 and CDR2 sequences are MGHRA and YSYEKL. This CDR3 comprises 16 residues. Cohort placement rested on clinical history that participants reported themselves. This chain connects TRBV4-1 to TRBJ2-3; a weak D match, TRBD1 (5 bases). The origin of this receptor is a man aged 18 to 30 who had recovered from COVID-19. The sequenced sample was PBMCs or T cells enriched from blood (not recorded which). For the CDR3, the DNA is TGCGCCAGCAGCCAAGGGGGCAGTGGGTCCCCAGATACGCAGTATTTT. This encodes CASSQGGSGSPDTQYF.